Described below is a single T cell receptor (beta chain) sequence and its context. The antigen is not known. One heparinised draw, averaging around 0.12 L, was taken per donor. The data stem from a study of beta chain features in type 1 diabetes. All of the isolated RNA was reverse transcribed, so expressed TCRB transcripts were sequenced. Assay: immunoSEQ multiplex PCR; the TCRdb copy retains only in-frame clones and omits some. Among some 110,000 clones listed, 16% were seen once. Findings of the study overall: Sequencing the cDNA could make cells with high TCR expression show up more than they should. Among patients with Type 1 diabetes, TCRB CDR3s were moderately but significantly shorter in every one of the four CD4+ subsets. Type 1 diabetes patients had VDJ junctions that carried fewer insertions and more deletions.

Per germline, CDR1 SGDLS and CDR2 YYNGEE. Between the trimmed V and J ends, which lost 4 bases and 5 bases, there was a span of 24 bases. This CDR3 is built from 17 residues. The TCR sequence derives from a man aged 30 to 45 with type 1 diabetes. Sequencing used central memory CD4+ T cells from blood. The V and J genes are TRBV9 and TRBJ1-2; D might be TRBD1 (6 bases). The CDR3 spells CASSPSTGAGSGYGYTF. The CDR3 DNA follows: TGTGCCAGCAGCCCTTCGACAGGCGCCGGATCAGGGTATGGCTACACCTTC.